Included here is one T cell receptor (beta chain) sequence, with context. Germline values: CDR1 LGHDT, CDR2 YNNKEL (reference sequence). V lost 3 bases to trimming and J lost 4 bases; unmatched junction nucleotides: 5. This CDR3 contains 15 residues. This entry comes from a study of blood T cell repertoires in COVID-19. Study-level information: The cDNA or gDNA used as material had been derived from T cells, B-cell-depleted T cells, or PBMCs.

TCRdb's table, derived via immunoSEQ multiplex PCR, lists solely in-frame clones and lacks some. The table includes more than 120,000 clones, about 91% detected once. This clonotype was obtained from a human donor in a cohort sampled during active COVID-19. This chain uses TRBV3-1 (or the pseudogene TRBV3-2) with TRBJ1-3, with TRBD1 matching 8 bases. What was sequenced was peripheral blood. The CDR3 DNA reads TGTGCCAGCAGCCAGGGGCCAGGGGGCGGAAACACCATATATTTT. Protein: CASSQGPGGGNTIYF.